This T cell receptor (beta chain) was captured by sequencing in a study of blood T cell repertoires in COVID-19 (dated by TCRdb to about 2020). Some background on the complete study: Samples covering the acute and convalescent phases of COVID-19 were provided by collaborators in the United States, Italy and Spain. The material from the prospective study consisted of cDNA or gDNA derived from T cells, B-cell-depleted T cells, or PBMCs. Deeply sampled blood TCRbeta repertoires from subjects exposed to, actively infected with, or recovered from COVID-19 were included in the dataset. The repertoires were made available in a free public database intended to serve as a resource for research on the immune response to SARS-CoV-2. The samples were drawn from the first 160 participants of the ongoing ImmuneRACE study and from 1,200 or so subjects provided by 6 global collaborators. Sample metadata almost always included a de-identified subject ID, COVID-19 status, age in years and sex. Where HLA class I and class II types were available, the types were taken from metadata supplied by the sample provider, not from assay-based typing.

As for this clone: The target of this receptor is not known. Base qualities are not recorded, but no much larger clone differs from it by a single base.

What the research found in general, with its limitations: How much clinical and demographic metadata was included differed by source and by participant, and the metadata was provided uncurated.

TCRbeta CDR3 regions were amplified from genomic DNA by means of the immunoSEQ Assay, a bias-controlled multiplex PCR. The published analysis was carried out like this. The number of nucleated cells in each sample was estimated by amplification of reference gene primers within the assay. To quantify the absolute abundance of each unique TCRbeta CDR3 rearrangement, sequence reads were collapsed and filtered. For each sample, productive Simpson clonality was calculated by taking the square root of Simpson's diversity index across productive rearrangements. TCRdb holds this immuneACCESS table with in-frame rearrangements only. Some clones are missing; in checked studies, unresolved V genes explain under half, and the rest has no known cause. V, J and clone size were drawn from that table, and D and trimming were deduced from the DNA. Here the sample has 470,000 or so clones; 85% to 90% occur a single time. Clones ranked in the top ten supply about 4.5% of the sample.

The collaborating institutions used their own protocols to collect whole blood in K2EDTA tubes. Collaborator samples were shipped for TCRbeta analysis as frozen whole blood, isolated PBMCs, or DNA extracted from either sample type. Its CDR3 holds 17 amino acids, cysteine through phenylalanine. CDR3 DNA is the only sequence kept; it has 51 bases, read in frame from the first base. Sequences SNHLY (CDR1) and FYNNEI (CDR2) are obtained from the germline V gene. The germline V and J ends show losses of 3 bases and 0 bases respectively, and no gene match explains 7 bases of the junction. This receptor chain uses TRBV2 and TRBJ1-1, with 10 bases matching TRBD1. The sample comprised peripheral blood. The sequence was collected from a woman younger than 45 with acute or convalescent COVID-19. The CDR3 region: CASSDTGTGDLNTEAFF. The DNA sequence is TGTGCCAGCAGTGATACCGGGACAGGGGACTTGAACACTGAAGCTTTCTTT.